The rows below give T cell receptor beta chains drawn from one sample of a study of T-cell reconstitution after alpha-beta-depleted transplantation in children. MiXCR, applied by TCRdb to the PCR reads, yields one record per CDR3 protein. The sample consists of about 500,000 distinct CDR3 sequences, around a third of them appearing once. The sequenced sample was PBMCs from the stem cell graft donor, obtained from the stem cell graft. All receptors derive from a human donor who donated a stem cell graft to a child with aplastic anemia. The CDR3 runs from the conserved cysteine through the conserved F or W. A D gene is named only where the DNA matches it firmly. Where a row states a size, it is once, few, many or the class of an expanded clone; other rows omit it.

d_gene: TRBD1; v_gene: TRBV12-3/TRBV12-4; abundance: few; j_gene: TRBJ1-1; CDR3aa: CASSIGQGDTEAFF; CDR3nt: TGTGCCAGCAGTATCGGACAGGGGGACACTGAAGCTTTCTTT
d_gene: NA; v_gene: TRBV6-2/TRBV6-3; abundance: NA; j_gene: TRBJ1-1; CDR3aa: CAGKGAKNTEAFF; CDR3nt: TGTGCCGGGAAAGGGGCGAAGAACACTGAAGCTTTCTTT
d_gene: NA; v_gene: TRBV6-4; abundance: few; j_gene: TRBJ2-1; CDR3aa: CASSETEYNEQFF; CDR3nt: TGTGCCAGCAGTGAGACCGAGTACAATGAGCAGTTCTTC
d_gene: TRBD2; v_gene: TRBV7-6; abundance: NA; j_gene: TRBJ2-1; CDR3aa: CASSALPGLAGVHEQFF; CDR3nt: TGTGCCAGCAGCGCACTCCCGGGACTAGCGGGAGTACATGAGCAGTTCTTC
d_gene: NA; v_gene: TRBV6-5; abundance: NA; j_gene: TRBJ1-2; CDR3aa: CASSYSRDSYGYTF; CDR3nt: TGTGCCAGCAGTTACTCGAGAGACAGTTATGGCTACACCTTC
d_gene: NA; v_gene: TRBV25-1; abundance: NA; j_gene: TRBJ1-1; CDR3aa: CASTEGGEAFF; CDR3nt: TGTGCCAGCACCGAGGGCGGAGAAGCTTTCTTT
d_gene: NA; v_gene: TRBV15; abundance: few; j_gene: TRBJ1-5; CDR3aa: CATRQGDQPQHF; CDR3nt: TGTGCCACCCGTCAGGGAGACCAGCCCCAGCATTTT
d_gene: TRBD1; v_gene: TRBV12-3/TRBV12-4; abundance: NA; j_gene: TRBJ1-6; CDR3aa: CASSSGGGSPLHF; CDR3nt: TGTGCCAGCAGTTCAGGGGGAGGATCACCCCTCCACTTT
d_gene: NA; v_gene: TRBV5-1; abundance: few; j_gene: TRBJ2-2; CDR3aa: CASSELGWTGELFF; CDR3nt: TGCGCCAGCAGCGAACTAGGATGGACCGGGGAGCTGTTTTTT
d_gene: NA; v_gene: TRBV14; abundance: NA; j_gene: TRBJ1-2; CDR3aa: CASSQGSGYGYTF; CDR3nt: TGTGCCAGCAGCCAAGGATCGGGGTATGGCTACACCTTC
d_gene: TRBD1; v_gene: TRBV6-5; abundance: few; j_gene: TRBJ2-5; CDR3aa: CASSSRDRVGKTQYF; CDR3nt: TGTGCCAGCAGTTCCCGGGACAGGGTGGGGAAGACCCAGTACTTC
d_gene: TRBD2; v_gene: TRBV13; abundance: NA; j_gene: TRBJ2-2; CDR3aa: CATRETGELFF; CDR3nt: TGTGCGACGCGGGAGACCGGGGAGCTGTTTTTT
d_gene: NA; v_gene: TRBV5-8; abundance: NA; j_gene: TRBJ1-2; CDR3aa: CASSRGVYGYTF; CDR3nt: TGTGCCAGCAGCAGGGGCGTCTATGGCTACACCTTC
d_gene: NA; v_gene: TRBV6-1; abundance: NA; j_gene: TRBJ1-2; CDR3aa: CASSPQSGYGYTF; CDR3nt: TGTGCCAGCAGCCCACAAAGTGGGTATGGCTACACCTTC
d_gene: TRBD2; v_gene: TRBV7-8; abundance: NA; j_gene: TRBJ2-2; CDR3aa: CASSLVEREVWTGELFF; CDR3nt: TGTGCCAGCAGCTTAGTAGAGCGGGAGGTATGGACCGGGGAGCTGTTTTTT
d_gene: TRBD2; v_gene: TRBV10-2; abundance: NA; j_gene: TRBJ2-1; CDR3aa: CASTETSGLYNEQFF; CDR3nt: TGCGCCAGCACCGAGACTAGCGGACTTTACAATGAGCAGTTCTTC
d_gene: NA; v_gene: TRBV6-1; abundance: NA; j_gene: TRBJ2-6; CDR3aa: CASSPRLSGANVLTF; CDR3nt: TGTGCCAGCAGTCCTAGGCTCTCTGGGGCCAACGTCCTGACTTTC
d_gene: NA; v_gene: TRBV5-1; abundance: NA; j_gene: TRBJ1-1; CDR3aa: CASSLDVNTEAFF; CDR3nt: TGCGCCAGCAGCTTGGACGTGAACACTGAAGCTTTCTTT
d_gene: TRBD2; v_gene: TRBV19; abundance: NA; j_gene: TRBJ2-2; CDR3aa: CASSATSGKYTGELFF; CDR3nt: TGTGCCAGTAGTGCGACTAGCGGGAAGTACACCGGGGAGCTGTTTTTT
d_gene: NA; v_gene: TRBV7-2; abundance: NA; j_gene: TRBJ2-4; CDR3aa: CASSSAGSTGIQYF; CDR3nt: TGTGCCAGCAGCTCAGCAGGGTCAACGGGCATTCAGTACTTC
d_gene: NA; v_gene: TRBV3-1; abundance: NA; j_gene: TRBJ1-2; CDR3aa: CASSQPRPPGGVYGYTF; CDR3nt: TGTGCCAGCAGCCAACCTAGGCCACCCGGGGGGGTATATGGCTACACCTTC
d_gene: NA; v_gene: TRBV7-8; abundance: NA; j_gene: TRBJ1-4; CDR3aa: CASSFETRGPATNEKLFF; CDR3nt: TGTGCCAGCAGCTTCGAGACTCGGGGTCCAGCAACTAATGAAAAACTGTTTTTT
d_gene: TRBD1; v_gene: TRBV28; abundance: few; j_gene: TRBJ1-1; CDR3aa: CASGSRGRMTEAFF; CDR3nt: TGTGCCAGCGGGAGCAGGGGGAGGATGACTGAAGCTTTCTTT
d_gene: NA; v_gene: TRBV14; abundance: NA; j_gene: TRBJ2-4; CDR3aa: CASSQGDLGGIAKNIQYF; CDR3nt: TGTGCCAGCAGCCAAGGAGACTTGGGGGGAATAGCCAAAAACATTCAGTACTTC
d_gene: TRBD1; v_gene: TRBV6-1; abundance: NA; j_gene: TRBJ2-1; CDR3aa: CASSQPGQGGNEQFF; CDR3nt: TGTGCCAGCAGTCAACCGGGACAGGGTGGGAATGAGCAGTTCTTC
d_gene: TRBD2; v_gene: TRBV7-9; abundance: NA; j_gene: TRBJ2-1; CDR3aa: CASSLLAGGEQFF; CDR3nt: TGTGCCAGCAGCTTGCTAGCGGGAGGCGAGCAGTTCTTC
d_gene: NA; v_gene: TRBV6-5; abundance: few; j_gene: TRBJ2-5; CDR3aa: CASSYRGSLMETQYF; CDR3nt: TGTGCCAGCAGTTACAGGGGGTCCCTTATGGAGACCCAGTACTTC
d_gene: NA; v_gene: TRBV20-1; abundance: NA; j_gene: TRBJ1-3; CDR3aa: CSAQSRGHGNTIYF; CDR3nt: TGCAGTGCTCAAAGTAGAGGGCACGGAAACACCATATATTTT
d_gene: NA; v_gene: TRBV20-1; abundance: NA; j_gene: TRBJ2-7; CDR3aa: CSARDPRGGRSLEQYF; CDR3nt: TGCAGTGCTAGAGATCCCCGTGGGGGGAGATCCCTCGAGCAGTACTTC
d_gene: NA; v_gene: TRBV7-9; abundance: NA; j_gene: TRBJ2-3; CDR3aa: CASSLQPGGTDTQYF; CDR3nt: TGTGCCAGCAGCCTACAACCGGGCGGCACAGATACGCAGTATTTT
d_gene: NA; v_gene: TRBV7-2; abundance: few; j_gene: TRBJ1-2; CDR3aa: CASSLQGYYGYTF; CDR3nt: TGTGCCAGCAGCTTACAGGGCTACTATGGCTACACCTTC
d_gene: NA; v_gene: TRBV5-1; abundance: NA; j_gene: TRBJ2-3; CDR3aa: CASSLSPKDTQYF; CDR3nt: TGCGCCAGCAGCCTATCCCCGAAAGATACGCAGTATTTT
d_gene: NA; v_gene: TRBV14; abundance: few; j_gene: TRBJ1-1; CDR3aa: CASSRGNMNTEAFF; CDR3nt: TGTGCCAGCAGCCGAGGGAATATGAACACTGAAGCTTTCTTT
d_gene: NA; v_gene: TRBV28; abundance: NA; j_gene: TRBJ1-5; CDR3aa: CASSQGNDQPQHF; CDR3nt: TGTGCCAGCTCACAGGGCAACGATCAGCCCCAGCATTTT
d_gene: TRBD1; v_gene: TRBV20-1; abundance: NA; j_gene: TRBJ2-4; CDR3aa: CSASRARGTGGDIQYF; CDR3nt: TGCAGTGCCTCCCGTGCGCGGGGGACAGGGGGGGACATTCAGTACTTC
d_gene: NA; v_gene: TRBV5-1; abundance: NA; j_gene: TRBJ2-1; CDR3aa: CASSLDRSGQVYNEQFF; CDR3nt: TGCGCCAGCAGCTTGGATAGGTCGGGACAAGTCTACAATGAGCAGTTCTTC
d_gene: NA; v_gene: TRBV12-3/TRBV12-4; abundance: few; j_gene: TRBJ2-3; CDR3aa: CASSLSGREGTQYF; CDR3nt: TGTGCCAGCAGTTTAAGCGGCCGTGAGGGTACGCAGTATTTT
d_gene: NA; v_gene: TRBV7-9; abundance: NA; j_gene: TRBJ1-2; CDR3aa: CASSLALASNYGYTF; CDR3nt: TGTGCCAGCAGCTTAGCTCTGGCCAGCAACTATGGCTACACCTTC
d_gene: NA; v_gene: TRBV18; abundance: NA; j_gene: TRBJ1-1; CDR3aa: CASSPWGATTEAFF; CDR3nt: TGTGCCAGCTCACCATGGGGGGCTACCACTGAAGCTTTCTTT
d_gene: NA; v_gene: TRBV29-1; abundance: NA; j_gene: TRBJ1-2; CDR3aa: CSVGLEGYTF; CDR3nt: TGCAGCGTTGGTTTGGAAGGCTACACCTTC
d_gene: TRBD1; v_gene: TRBV4-1; abundance: NA; j_gene: TRBJ1-3; CDR3aa: CASSLMPGTGAGNTIYF; CDR3nt: TGCGCCAGCAGCCTTATGCCCGGGACAGGGGCTGGAAACACCATATATTTT
d_gene: NA; v_gene: TRBV5-1; abundance: few; j_gene: TRBJ2-5; CDR3aa: CASSALQGSQETQYF; CDR3nt: TGCGCCAGCAGCGCCTTACAGGGTTCCCAAGAGACCCAGTACTTC
d_gene: TRBD2; v_gene: TRBV5-1; abundance: few; j_gene: TRBJ2-3; CDR3aa: CASSLAGGSDTQYF; CDR3nt: TGCGCCAGCAGCTTGGCGGGGGGTTCAGATACGCAGTATTTT
d_gene: NA; v_gene: TRBV20-1; abundance: NA; j_gene: TRBJ2-7; CDR3aa: CSAPGSGSTYEQYF; CDR3nt: TGCAGTGCCCCAGGGTCGGGATCGACCTACGAGCAGTACTTC
d_gene: NA; v_gene: TRBV28; abundance: once; j_gene: TRBJ2-5; CDR3aa: CASSPVGTPQYF; CDR3nt: TGTGCCAGCAGCCCGGTGGGAACGCCCCAGTACTTC
d_gene: NA; v_gene: TRBV5-1; abundance: few; j_gene: TRBJ1-2; CDR3aa: CASSLDTGSYGYTF; CDR3nt: TGCGCCAGCAGCTTGGATACTGGCAGCTATGGCTACACCTTC
d_gene: NA; v_gene: TRBV5-8; abundance: NA; j_gene: TRBJ2-7; CDR3aa: CASSLTDRAYEQYF; CDR3nt: TGTGCCAGCAGCTTAACTGACAGAGCCTACGAGCAGTACTTC
d_gene: NA; v_gene: TRBV29-1; abundance: few; j_gene: TRBJ2-3; CDR3aa: CSVGTRDTQYF; CDR3nt: TGCAGCGTTGGAACTAGAGATACGCAGTATTTT
d_gene: NA; v_gene: TRBV9; abundance: few; j_gene: TRBJ2-1; CDR3aa: CASSVNDEQFF; CDR3nt: TGTGCCAGCAGCGTGAACGATGAGCAGTTCTTC
d_gene: NA; v_gene: TRBV7-3; abundance: NA; j_gene: TRBJ1-1; CDR3aa: CASSLTLPGSTEAFF; CDR3nt: TGTGCCAGCAGCTTAACTTTACCCGGGAGCACTGAAGCTTTCTTT
d_gene: NA; v_gene: TRBV20-1; abundance: NA; j_gene: TRBJ2-7; CDR3aa: CSAREDDSTYEQYF; CDR3nt: TGCAGTGCTAGAGAAGACGACAGTACCTACGAGCAGTACTTC
d_gene: TRBD2; v_gene: TRBV7-2; abundance: NA; j_gene: TRBJ2-2; CDR3aa: CASSLGSSGANTGELFF; CDR3nt: TGTGCCAGCAGCTTAGGGTCCAGCGGGGCGAACACCGGGGAGCTGTTTTTT
d_gene: TRBD1; v_gene: TRBV30; abundance: once; j_gene: TRBJ1-1; CDR3aa: CASPPRTGRTEAFF; CDR3nt: TGTGCCTCACCCCCGAGGACAGGGAGGACTGAAGCTTTCTTT
d_gene: TRBD2; v_gene: TRBV9; abundance: NA; j_gene: TRBJ2-3; CDR3aa: CASSVREGHTDTQYF; CDR3nt: TGTGCCAGCAGCGTACGGGAGGGCCACACAGATACGCAGTATTTT
d_gene: TRBD2; v_gene: TRBV29-1; abundance: NA; j_gene: TRBJ2-1; CDR3aa: CSGGTSANNEQFF; CDR3nt: TGCAGCGGGGGGACTAGCGCAAACAATGAGCAGTTCTTC
d_gene: NA; v_gene: TRBV12-3/TRBV12-4; abundance: NA; j_gene: TRBJ2-3; CDR3aa: CAGLTSGTDTQYF; CDR3nt: TGTGCCGGTCTAACTAGTGGAACAGATACGCAGTATTTT
d_gene: NA; v_gene: TRBV5-4; abundance: few; j_gene: TRBJ1-1; CDR3aa: CASSLWVTGTEAFF; CDR3nt: TGTGCCAGCAGCTTGTGGGTTACGGGCACTGAAGCTTTCTTT
d_gene: NA; v_gene: TRBV10-3; abundance: many; j_gene: TRBJ2-6; CDR3aa: CAISGGANSGANVLTF; CDR3nt: TGTGCCATCAGTGGGGGCGCGAACTCTGGGGCCAACGTCCTGACTTTC
d_gene: NA; v_gene: TRBV12-3/TRBV12-4; abundance: NA; j_gene: TRBJ2-1; CDR3aa: CASSSLAESSYNEQFF; CDR3nt: TGTGCCAGCAGCTCCTTAGCGGAAAGCTCCTACAATGAGCAGTTCTTC